This T cell receptor (beta chain) is from a study of T-cell reconstitution after alpha-beta-depleted transplantation in children. The study, taken as a whole, reports: T-cell numbers and diversity one year post-transplant derived largely from freshly generated T cells. Approximately two months post-transplant, alpha-beta T cells reportedly originated from several hundred expanded graft clones.

This clonotype has ten or more counts. Its antigen is currently unknown. This sample's TCRbeta library carried unique molecular identifier barcodes. From the PCR reads, TCRdb called clonotypes with MiXCR, one entry per CDR3 protein. This sample carries over 90,000 distinct CDR3 sequences, approximately 6% of them seen once, and the ten largest clones take 6.1%. The germline gives CDR1 DFQATT, CDR2 SNEGSKA (reference sequence). V was pared by 0 bases and J by 0 bases, with 8 bases of the junction left unmatched. The CDR3 covers 16 residues. The receptor's source is a female patient younger than 10 who had a stem cell transplant for Fanconi anemia, so the T cells may come from the graft donor. The sequencing used PBMCs, mostly from graft donor cells, collected 60 days after TCRalphabeta/CD19-depleted stem cell transplant. The chain has TRBV20-1 and TRBJ2-7, with TRBD1 identical over 7 bases. CDR3 in DNA: TGCAGTGCTAGAGACCCCGCACAGGGGAGCTCCTACGAGCAGTACTTC. It encodes CSARDPAQGSSYEQYF.